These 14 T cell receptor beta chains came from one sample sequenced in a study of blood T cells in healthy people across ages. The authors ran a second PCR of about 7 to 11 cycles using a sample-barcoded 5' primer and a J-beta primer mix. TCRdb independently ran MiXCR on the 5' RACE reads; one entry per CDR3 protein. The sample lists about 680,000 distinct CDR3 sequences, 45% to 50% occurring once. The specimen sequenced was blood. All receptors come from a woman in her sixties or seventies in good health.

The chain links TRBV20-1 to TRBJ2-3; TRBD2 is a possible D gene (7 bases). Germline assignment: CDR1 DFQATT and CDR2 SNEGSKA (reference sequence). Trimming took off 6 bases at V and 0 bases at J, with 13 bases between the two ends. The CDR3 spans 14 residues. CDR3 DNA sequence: TGCAGTGCCAGCGGGGACACCAGCACAGATACGCAGTATTTT. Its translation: CSASGDTSTDTQYF.

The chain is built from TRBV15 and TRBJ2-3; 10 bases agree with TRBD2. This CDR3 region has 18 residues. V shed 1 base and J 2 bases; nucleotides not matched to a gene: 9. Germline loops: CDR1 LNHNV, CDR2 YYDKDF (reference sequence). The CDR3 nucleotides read TGTGCCACCAGCAGAGTCCCTAGCGGGAGAATTCTCACAGATACGCAGTATTTT. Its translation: CATSRVPSGRILTDTQYF.

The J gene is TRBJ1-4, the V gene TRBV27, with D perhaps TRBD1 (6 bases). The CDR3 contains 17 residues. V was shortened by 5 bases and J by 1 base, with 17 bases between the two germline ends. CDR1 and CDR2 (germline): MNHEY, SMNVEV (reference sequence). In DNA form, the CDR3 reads TGTGCCAGCAGTCCCAGACCCCCAGGGGTAACTAATGAAAAACTGTTTTTT. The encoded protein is CASSPRPPGVTNEKLFF.

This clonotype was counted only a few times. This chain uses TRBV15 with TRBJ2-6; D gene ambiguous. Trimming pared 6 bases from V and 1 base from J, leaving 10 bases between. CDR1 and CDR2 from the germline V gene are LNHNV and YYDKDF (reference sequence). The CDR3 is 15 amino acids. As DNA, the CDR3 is TGTGCCACCAGTCTGGTGAGATCTGGGGCCAACGTCCTGACTTTC. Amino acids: CATSLVRSGANVLTF.

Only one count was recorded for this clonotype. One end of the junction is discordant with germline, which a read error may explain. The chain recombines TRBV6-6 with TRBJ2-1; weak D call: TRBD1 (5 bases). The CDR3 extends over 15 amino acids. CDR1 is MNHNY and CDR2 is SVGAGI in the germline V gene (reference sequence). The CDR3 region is CAGRHGMGPYNEQFF. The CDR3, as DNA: TGTGCCGGCAGACATGGAATGGGGCCCTACAATGAGCAGTTCTTC.

The CDR3 region is CSAPVLGGYNEQYF. DNA of the CDR3: TGCAGTGCTCCTGTTCTGGGCGGGTACAACGAGCAGTACTTC. V and J are TRBV20-1 and TRBJ2-5; TRBD2 is a possible D gene (5 bases). The J call may be mistaken, given a closer DNA end match to TRBJ2-7. Germline CDR1 reads DFQATT; CDR2 reads SNEGSKA (reference sequence). This CDR3 is built from 14 residues.

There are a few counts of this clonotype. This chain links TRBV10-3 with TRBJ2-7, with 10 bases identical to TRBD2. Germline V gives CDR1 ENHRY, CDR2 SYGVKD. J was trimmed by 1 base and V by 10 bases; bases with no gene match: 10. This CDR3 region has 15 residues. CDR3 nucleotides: TGTGCCACGTGGGAAGCGGGAGGGCTATCCTACGAGCAGTACTTC. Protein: CATWEAGGLSYEQYF.

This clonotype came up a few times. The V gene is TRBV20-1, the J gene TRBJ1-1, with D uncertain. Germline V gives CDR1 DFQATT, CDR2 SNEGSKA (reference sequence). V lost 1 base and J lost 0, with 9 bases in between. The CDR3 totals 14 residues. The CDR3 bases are TGCAGTGCTAGAGTCCCGGGGATGAACACTGAAGCTTTCTTT. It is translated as CSARVPGMNTEAFF.

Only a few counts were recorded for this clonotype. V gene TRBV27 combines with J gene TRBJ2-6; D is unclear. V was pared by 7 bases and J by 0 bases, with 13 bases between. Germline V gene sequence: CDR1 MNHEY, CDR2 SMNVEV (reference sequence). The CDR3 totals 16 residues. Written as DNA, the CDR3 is TGTGCCAGCACCAAGAACAGAGACTCTGGGGCCAACGTCCTGACTTTC. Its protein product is CASTKNRDSGANVLTF.

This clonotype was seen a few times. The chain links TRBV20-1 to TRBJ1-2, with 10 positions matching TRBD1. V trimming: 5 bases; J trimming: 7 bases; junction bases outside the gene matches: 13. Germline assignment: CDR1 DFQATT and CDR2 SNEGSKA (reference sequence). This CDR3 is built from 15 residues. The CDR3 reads CSASGPGQGISGYTF. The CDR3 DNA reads TGCAGTGCTTCCGGTCCGGGACAGGGGATCTCTGGCTACACCTTC.

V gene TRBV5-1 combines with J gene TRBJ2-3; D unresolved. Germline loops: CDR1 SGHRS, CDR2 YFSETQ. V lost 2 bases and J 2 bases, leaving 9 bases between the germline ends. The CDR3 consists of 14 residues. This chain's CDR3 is CASSFGPDTDTQYF. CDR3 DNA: TGCGCCAGCAGCTTTGGACCAGACACAGATACGCAGTATTTT. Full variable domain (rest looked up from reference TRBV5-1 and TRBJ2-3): KAGVTQTPRYLIKTRGQQVTLSCSPISGHRSVSWYQQTPGQGLQFLFEYFSETQRNKGNFPGRFSGRQFSNSRSEMNVSTLELGDSALYLCASSFGPDTDTQYFGPGTRLTVL.

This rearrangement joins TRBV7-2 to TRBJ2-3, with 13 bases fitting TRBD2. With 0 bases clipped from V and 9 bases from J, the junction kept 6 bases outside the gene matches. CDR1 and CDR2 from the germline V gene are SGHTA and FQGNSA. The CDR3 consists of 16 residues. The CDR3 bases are TGTGCCAGCAGCTTAGCACTAGCGGGAGGGCCGGGCACGCAGTATTTT. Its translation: CASSLALAGGPGTQYF.

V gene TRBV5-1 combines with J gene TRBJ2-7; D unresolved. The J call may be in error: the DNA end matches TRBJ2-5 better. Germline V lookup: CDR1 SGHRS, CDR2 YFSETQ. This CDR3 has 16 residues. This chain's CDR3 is CASSLLGKGEAETQYF. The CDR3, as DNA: TGCGCCAGCAGCTTGTTGGGGAAAGGAGAGGCGGAGACCCAGTACTTC.

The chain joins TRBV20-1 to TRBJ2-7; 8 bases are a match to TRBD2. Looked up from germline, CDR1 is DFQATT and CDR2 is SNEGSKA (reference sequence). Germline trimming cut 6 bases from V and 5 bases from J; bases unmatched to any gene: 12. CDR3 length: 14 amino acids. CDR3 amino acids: CSATPSGWDDEQYF. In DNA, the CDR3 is TGCAGTGCCACACCTAGCGGGTGGGATGACGAGCAGTACTTC.